This T cell receptor (beta chain) derives from a study of shared clonotypes between healthy human individuals (TCRdb year 2020). Broadly, across the study: The cohort included a few men and a couple of women between 18 and 49 years of age. For each donor, CD4 naive and CD4 memory were each given three plates, CD8 naive was given two plates, and CD8 memory was given one plate. To estimate repertoire size and how much clonotypes are shared between individuals, the study performed deep sequencing of blood TCR repertoires from a handful of healthy adults. Libraries were prepared and TCR repertoires were sequenced by different laboratories using diverse techniques, in order to increase sequencing depth and limit assay-specific biases. Per donor, leukapheresis produced somewhere between about 0.9 and 9.5 billion PBMCs.

The germline V gene (reference sequence) specifies SEHNR as CDR1 and FQNEAQ as CDR2. V and J lose 4 bases and 0 bases, and a span of 10 bases separates them. Its CDR3 holds 14 amino acids, cysteine through phenylalanine. Of all the DNA, just the CDR3 is kept, 42 bases in frame from base 1. CD8 naive samples consisted of CD45RO-negative cells that were positively selected for CCR7, yielding a CD45RA+CCR7+ population without TemRA cells. Healthy HIV-negative adults with no recently reported acute infections or vaccinations were included as donors. Only Caucasian adults living in Nashville, Tennessee, USA were represented among the donors. Blood was collected by leukapheresis, and PBMCs were isolated by Ficoll-Histopaque density gradient centrifugation and then cryopreserved in liquid nitrogen vapor phase. Analytical flow cytometry was used to check the purity and quantity of each magnetically sorted T cell population. Genomic DNA was isolated from every sorted fraction and measured by UV absorbance on a Nanodrop 2000c.

Using the deep immunoSEQ assay, TCR CDR3 regions were amplified from genomic DNA by multiplex PCR. For each cell subset, the extracted genomic DNA was distributed evenly across all wells of several immunoSEQ 96-well plates, and each plate served as one replicate. Each replicate PCR for sorted subsets received about 220 ng genomic DNA, equal to tens of thousands of T cell genomes. Purified libraries were measured with a Qubit 3.0 fluorometer, size-checked on a Bioanalyzer 2100, and measured again with the KAPA Library Quantification kit. A separate single-read 150-cycle Illumina NextSeq 550 flow cell was used to sequence each immunoSEQ 96-well plate. The authors' pipeline ran thus. Because the immunoSEQ output held only junctional sequences and lacked quality scores, the filtering could not match the filtering applied to full-length reads. To assign V/J genes and CDR3, sequences were annotated against IMGT germline references using PyIR, a Python wrapper for IgBLAST v1.9. Any read was removed if the V/J assignment was weak (E-value above 1e-6), the CDR3 was missing, or the read contained stop codons, out-of-frame junctions, or ambiguous translated residues. V3J clonotypes were defined as sequences sharing the same inferred V gene, J gene, and CDR3 amino acid sequence. To compute the percentage overlap between repertoires, the number of shared unique clonotypes was divided by the size of the smaller repertoire. Repertoire richness was assessed with RTK rarefaction, the Chao1 estimator, and Recon v2.1 estimates of unobserved clonotypes. Generation probabilities were computed with OLGA for all TCRbeta clonotypes obtained by the gDNA method from several donors. TCRdb obtained this table from immuneACCESS and retained in-frame rearrangements with V and J assigned. These tables miss some clones; where compared with another copy, unresolved V genes account for less than half of the shortfall, and the remainder is unexplained. That table is the source of V, J and clone size, and D and trimming were worked out from the DNA. The sample profile shows over 2 million clones; approximately 94% of them were found once. The ten top clones hold 0.85% to 1.3% of the sample.

Broad study findings and their caveats: Based on pairwise subsampling, the degree of clonotype sharing among donors was expected to be affected by sequencing depth. Sharing across four donors was observed for approximately 5% of naive CD4, around 3.5% of naive CD8, roughly 2.3% of memory CD4, and roughly 0.43% of memory CD8 clonotypes. Sampling was restricted to blood, and TCR repertoires in tissue are likely to differ from TCR repertoires in blood. The small number of donors limited the genetic and exposure-history diversity represented. Naive subsets generally had larger estimated clonotype richness than memory subsets did. Rarefaction of sorted-subset datasets indicated incomplete sequencing despite the large sequencing depth. Compared with non-shared clonotypes, clonotypes shared by all four sorted-subset donors had higher generation probabilities.

Worth noting for this clone: Its recognized antigen is unknown. No much larger clone is present one base from it, and per-base qualities are unavailable.

The sequence links TRBV7-9 to TRBJ2-7; the D gene is possibly TRBD1 or TRBD2, each agreeing over 5 bases. The sequence came from a man younger than 35 in good health. Sequencing used naive CD8+ T cells sorted from blood. The cell subset or site label, read with the paper, signifies: CD45RA+CCR7+. The CDR3 protein is CASSSQGPSYEQYF. The DNA reads as follows: TGTGCCAGCAGCTCGCAGGGACCCTCCTACGAGCAGTACTTC.